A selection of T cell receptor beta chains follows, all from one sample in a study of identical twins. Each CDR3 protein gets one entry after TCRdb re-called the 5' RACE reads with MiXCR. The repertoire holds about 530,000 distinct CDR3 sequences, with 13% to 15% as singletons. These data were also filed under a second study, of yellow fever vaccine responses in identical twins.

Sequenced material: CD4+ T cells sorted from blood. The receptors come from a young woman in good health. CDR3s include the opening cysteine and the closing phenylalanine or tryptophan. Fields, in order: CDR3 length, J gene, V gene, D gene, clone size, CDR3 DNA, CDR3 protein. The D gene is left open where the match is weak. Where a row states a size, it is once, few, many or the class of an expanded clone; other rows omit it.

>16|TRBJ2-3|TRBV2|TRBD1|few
TGTGCCAGCACCCTAGAGGCAGGGGGCGTCACAGATACGCAGTATTTT
CASTLEAGGVTDTQYF
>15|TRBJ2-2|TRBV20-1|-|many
TGCAGTGCTAGAGATCGGCGCGGGTGGGCCGGGGAGCTGTTTTTT
CSARDRRGWAGELFF
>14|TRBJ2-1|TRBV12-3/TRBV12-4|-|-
TGTGCCAGCAGTTCGGGCTACGATAGCGGCCCGCAGTTCTTC
CASSSGYDSGPQFF
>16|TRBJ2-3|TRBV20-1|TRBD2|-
TGCAGTGCTCCCCTCCCTCTAGCGGGGCTCACAGATACGCAGTATTTT
CSAPLPLAGLTDTQYF
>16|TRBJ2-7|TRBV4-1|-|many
TGCGCCAGCAGCCAAGTTAAGGAGGGACCCTCGGGCGAGCAGTACTTC
CASSQVKEGPSGEQYF
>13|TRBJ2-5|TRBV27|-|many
TGTGCCAGCAGTTTAGAGAGGGAAGGGGCCCAGTACTTC
CASSLEREGAQYF
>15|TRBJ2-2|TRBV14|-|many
TGTGCCAGCAGCCTCGCAGGGAAGGGCACCGGGGAGCTGTTTTTT
CASSLAGKGTGELFF
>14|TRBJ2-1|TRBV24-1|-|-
TGTGCCACCAGTGATTTCCCAGGGTACAATGAGCAGTTCTTC
CATSDFPGYNEQFF
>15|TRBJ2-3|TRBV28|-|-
TGTGCCAGCACGGGGGCAGGGGGAAATACAGATACGCAGTATTTT
CASTGAGGNTDTQYF
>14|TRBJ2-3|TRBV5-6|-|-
TGTGCCAGCAGCCGGAGGTCTAGCACAGATACGCAGTATTTT
CASSRRSSTDTQYF
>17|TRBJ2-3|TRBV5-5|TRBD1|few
TGTGCCAGCAGCCCCCGAGGACAGGTCCTTAGCACAGATACGCAGTATTTT
CASSPRGQVLSTDTQYF
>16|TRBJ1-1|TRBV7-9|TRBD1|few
TGTGCCAGCAGCTACCCGGACAGGGGAGGTCTGGCTGAAGCTTTCTTT
CASSYPDRGGLAEAFF
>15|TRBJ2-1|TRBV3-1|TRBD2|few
TGTGCCAGCAGCCCTTATAGCGGGGGAAACAATGAGCAGTTCTTC
CASSPYSGGNNEQFF
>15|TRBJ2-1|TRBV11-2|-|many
TGTGCCAGCAGCTTTGGGGGGGCAACCTACAATGAGCAGTTCTTC
CASSFGGATYNEQFF
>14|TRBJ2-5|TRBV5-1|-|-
TGCGCCAGCAGCTTGGGACTCCGAAAAGAGACCCAGTACTTC
CASSLGLRKETQYF
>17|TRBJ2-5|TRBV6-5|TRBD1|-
TGTGCCAGCAGTTACGGCTTGGGGACAGATTACCAAGAGACCCAGTACTTC
CASSYGLGTDYQETQYF
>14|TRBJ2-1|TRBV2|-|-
TGTGCCAGCGGCGGGATAGGGTCCTACAATGAGCAGTTCTTC
CASGGIGSYNEQFF
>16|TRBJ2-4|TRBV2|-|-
TGTGCCAGCAGTGTCCCTCGAATGGACGGGAAAAACATTCAGTACTTC
CASSVPRMDGKNIQYF
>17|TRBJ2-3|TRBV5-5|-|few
TGTGCCAGCAGTCCCCGGGAGATGGCCCCTGGCACAGATACGCAGTATTTT
CASSPREMAPGTDTQYF
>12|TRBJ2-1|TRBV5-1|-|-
TGCGCCAGCAGCTTGGGCCCGGATGAGCAGTTCTTC
CASSLGPDEQFF
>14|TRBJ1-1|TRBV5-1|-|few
TGCGCCAGCAGCTTGTCCAGGGGAATCACTGAAGCTTTCTTT
CASSLSRGITEAFF
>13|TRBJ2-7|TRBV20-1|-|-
TGCAGTGCTAGCCCGGGTACTACGTGGGAGCAGTACTTC
CSASPGTTWEQYF
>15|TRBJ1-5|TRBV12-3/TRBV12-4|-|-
TGTGCCAGCAGAAATGACAGGAATAGCAATCAGCCCCAGCATTTT
CASRNDRNSNQPQHF
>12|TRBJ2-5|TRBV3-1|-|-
TGTGCCAGCAGCCAAACAGACGAGACCCAGTACTTC
CASSQTDETQYF
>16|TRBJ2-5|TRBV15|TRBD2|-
TGTGCCACCAGCAGGAGGAGCGGGGGGTTCCAAGAGACCCAGTACTTC
CATSRRSGGFQETQYF
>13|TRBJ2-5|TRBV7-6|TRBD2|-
TGTGCCAGCAGCCCGCAACTAGCGGGGGGGTGGTACTTC
CASSPQLAGGWYF